What follows is one T cell receptor (beta chain) and its context. The method was immunoSEQ multiplex PCR; TCRdb's version includes in-frame clones alone and lacks a portion of them. The sample holds over 40,000 clones; about 95% are singletons and the top ten take 6% to 8%. This sample is part of a study of T cells in tuberculosis. Adolescents were screened for latent TB by skin test and IGRA. CDR1 is MGHRA and CDR2 is YSYEKL in the germline V gene. V lost 0 bases to trimming and J lost 7 bases; unmatched junction nucleotides: 9. There are 15 residues in the CDR3. The gene calls are TRBV4-1 and TRBJ2-7, with 7 bases aligning to TRBD1. This TCR came from a donor between 10 and 35 years old with latent tuberculosis or without tuberculosis infection. The sample comprised PBMCs. The CDR3 spells CASSQELTGAGEQYF. The CDR3 DNA reads TGCGCCAGCAGCCAAGAGTTAACAGGGGCAGGGGAGCAGTACTTC.